This T cell receptor beta chain was retrieved from a study of beta chain features in type 1 diabetes. The junction had 8 bases not matched to a gene; V was cut back by 3 bases and J by 0 bases. The CDR3 extends over 16 amino acids. CDR1 is GTSNPN and CDR2 is SVGIG in the germline V gene (reference sequence). The investigators reverse transcribed all of the isolated RNA, so they sequenced expressed TCRB transcripts. The protocol was immunoSEQ multiplex PCR, while the TCRdb copy is restricted to in-frame clones and leaves out a portion. The sample comprises under 450,000 clones, approximately 14% of which are singletons, and 0.035% to 0.04% rests with the top ten.

Source material: naive CD4+ T cells from blood. The chain has TRBV30 and TRBJ1-5; TRBD1 aligns across 7 bases. The sequence was obtained from a man under 40 in good health. The CDR3 loop reads CAWSQGGPHSNQPQHF. DNA of the CDR3: TGTGCCTGGAGCCAGGGGGGGCCTCATAGCAATCAGCCCCAGCATTTT.